These T cell receptor beta chains were read from a single sample in a study of naive and memory T cell subsets. TCRdb analysed the UMI-ligation and nested PCR reads with MiXCR anew, one entry per CDR3 protein. The sample records fewer than 150,000 distinct CDR3 sequences, approximately 20% being singletons. Material: naive CD8+ T cells from blood. Receptors originate from a human donor in good health. Both conserved end residues are trimmed from each CDR3.

>TRBJ1-1|TRBV28
ASSLPGAVTEAF
>TRBJ2-7|TRBV27
ASRAAGSPSEQY
>TRBJ2-7|TRBV14
ASSHPGTGRSYEQY
>TRBJ2-7|TRBV10-3
AISERESGEQY
>TRBJ1-1|TRBV29-1
SVEDHGGLGTEAF
>TRBJ2-5|TRBV5-1
ASSPDRVEETQY
>TRBJ2-3|TRBV3-1
ASGGVVNTDTQY
>TRBJ2-2|TRBV29-1
SVVLAGPANTGELF
>TRBJ1-2|TRBV4-2
ASSQDRGLYGYT
>TRBJ2-1|TRBV28
ASGNKWREGRNEQF
>TRBJ2-1|TRBV6-5
ASSYGVNLGEQF
>TRBJ1-1|TRBV6-1
ASRESIIQGAPIEAF
>TRBJ2-5|TRBV3-1
ASSQEQTENQETQY
>TRBJ1-5|TRBV15
ATSIYRDREGPQH
>TRBJ2-1|TRBV12-3/TRBV12-4
ASSSGTGPYNEQF
>TRBJ1-5|TRBV28
ASSDADRGRQPQH
>TRBJ1-2|TRBV25-1
ASSGGGGGYGYT
>TRBJ2-1|TRBV29-1
SVVGLRLAADNEQF
>TRBJ2-7|TRBV6-5
ASSYSIQGAGEQY
>TRBJ1-2|TRBV28
ASSLTVSSYGYT
>TRBJ2-1|TRBV6-6
ASRDTSREQF
>TRBJ2-3|TRBV7-2
ASGQITDTQY
>TRBJ2-3|TRBV12-3/TRBV12-4
ASSLVGGGAQY
>TRBJ2-5|TRBV6-1
ASRYLETQY
>TRBJ2-2|TRBV9
ASSGQGLQDSGELF
>TRBJ2-5|TRBV29-1
SVELAGERQETQY
>TRBJ1-1|TRBV10-3
AISEFGGTEAF
>TRBJ1-1|TRBV12-3/TRBV12-4
ASSPGFFGNTEAF
>TRBJ2-2|TRBV20-1
SARRSDTGELF
>TRBJ1-5|TRBV5-6
ASSLGEGLNQPQH
>TRBJ1-3|TRBV27
ASSLKGAGSGNTIY
>TRBJ2-7|TRBV29-1
SVFYSGEPREQY
>TRBJ1-1|TRBV9
ASSVQGRTEAF
>TRBJ2-4|TRBV28
ASSHPRQGGKNIQY
>TRBJ2-7|TRBV20-1
SAYSGFSSYEQY
>TRBJ2-5|TRBV11-2
ASSPMPQETQY
>TRBJ2-7|TRBV29-1
SVVSPGQGYEQY